One and the same sample provided the 21 T cell receptor beta chains below, sequenced in a study of shared clonotypes between healthy human individuals. Repertoires were generated with immunoSEQ multiplex PCR, while TCRdb's copy carries only in-frame clones and drops some. This sample has around 600,000 clones, with 90% to 95% found just once. CD45RO-negative, CCR7-selected cells formed the naive CD8 fraction, which excluded terminally differentiated effector memory CD45RA+ cells. The source material was naive CD8+ T cells sorted from blood. All receptors come from a woman aged 30 to 39 in good health.

This chain links TRBV2 with TRBJ1-3, with D tentatively TRBD1 (6 bases). From germline, CDR1 is SNHLY and CDR2 FYNNEI. The CDR3 contains 14 residues. The V end lost 3 bases, the J end lost 7 bases, and 13 bases lay between the germline ends. CDR3 in DNA: TGTGCCAGCAGTGAGAGGGGGTTCGCTAACACCATATATTTT. This sequence encodes CASSERGFANTIYF.

The chain employs TRBV7-2 and TRBJ2-3; D gene unclear. The CDR3 covers 17 residues. Germline V gene lookup returns CDR1 SGHTA and CDR2 FQGNSA. Between the trimmed V and J ends, which lost 5 bases and 4 bases, there was a span of 22 bases. The CDR3 spells CASSPAGAPVVADTQYF. CDR3 nucleotide sequence: TGTGCCAGCAGCCCGGCAGGTGCTCCGGTGGTGGCAGATACGCAGTATTTT.

The rearrangement links TRBV4-1 to TRBJ2-4; TRBD2 matches at 8 bases. The CDR3 extends over 15 amino acids. Per the germline V gene, CDR1 is MGHRA and CDR2 is YSYEKL. J was trimmed by 6 bases and V by 4 bases; bases with no gene match: 8. Here the CDR3 reads CASSPYPGTRNIQYF. The CDR3 nucleotides are TGCGCCAGCAGCCCCTACCCCGGGACTAGAAACATTCAGTACTTC.

This rearrangement joins TRBV27 to TRBJ2-1; 12 bases fit TRBD2. The CDR3 has 16 residues. Germline V lookup: CDR1 MNHEY, CDR2 SMNVEV (reference sequence). V dropped 6 bases and J dropped 8; count of bases not matched to a gene: 11. CDR3 residues: CASSLLRLAGVDEQFF. CDR3 DNA: TGTGCCAGCAGCCTACTGAGACTAGCGGGAGTGGATGAGCAGTTCTTC.

Comment on this clone: At the DNA level, this CDR3 is encoded by other sequences in the same sample as well. This sequence joins TRBV28 and TRBJ1-2, with a weak D call TRBD1 (6 bases). This CDR3 is built from 14 residues. Trimming removed 2 bases from V and 1 base from J, with 8 bases in between. Germline loops: CDR1 MDHEN, CDR2 SYDVKM. CDR3 sequence reads: CASSLRGLNYGYTF. The DNA for the CDR3 is TGTGCCAGCAGTTTACGGGGGCTTAACTATGGCTACACCTTC.

The rearrangement links TRBV5-4 to TRBJ2-7, with D tentatively TRBD2 (5 bases). The CDR3 is 13 residues long. Deletions cut 0 bases from V and 5 bases from J, with 9 bases between. Germline values: CDR1 SGHNT, CDR2 YYREEE (reference sequence). The DNA of the CDR3 is TGTGCCAGCAGCTTGGGGAGAGCGGACGAGCAGTACTTC. This gives the protein CASSLGRADEQYF.

The genes are TRBV2 and TRBJ2-2; tentative D call: TRBD2 (6 bases). V lost 6 bases, J lost 2 bases, and 19 bases lay in between. Germline V gene data show CDR1 as SNHLY and CDR2 as FYNNEI. The CDR3 covers 17 residues. CDR3 sequence (DNA): TGTGCCAGCAGCTACGGCCCCACGGGACTCAACACCGGGGAGCTGTTTTTT. Its protein is CASSYGPTGLNTGELFF. Using reference TRBV2 and TRBJ2-2 for the parts outside the CDR3, the full variable domain is EPEVTQTPSHQVTQMGQEVILRCVPISNHLYFYWYRQILGQKVEFLVSFYNNEISEKSEIFDDQFSVERPDGSNFTLKIRSTKLEDSAMYFCASSYGPTGLNTGELFFGEGSRLTVL.

The J gene is TRBJ2-5, the V gene TRBV20-1; no clear D. The tail of the sequence fits TRBJ2-7 better, so the J call may be wrong. Looked up from germline, CDR1 is DFQATT and CDR2 is SNEGSKA (reference sequence). The CDR3 extends over 11 amino acids. CDR3 DNA sequence: TGCAGTGCTATGCCAGACTACGAGCAGTACTTC. Encoded protein: CSAMPDYEQYF.

This rearrangement joins TRBV7-9 to TRBJ2-7; 9 positions match TRBD2. The ends lost 0 bases at V and 3 bases at J; junction bases unmatched: 9. This CDR3 spans 17 amino acids. Germline CDR1 SEHNR, CDR2 FQNEAQ (reference sequence). For the CDR3, the DNA is TGTGCCAGCAGCTTAGCGCTCGGTCTAGCGGGGAGCTACGAGCAGTACTTC. As protein: CASSLALGLAGSYEQYF.

This clone came up once. The V and J genes are TRBV27 and TRBJ1-4; no reliable D call. CDR1 MNHEY and CDR2 SMNVEV come from the germline V gene (reference sequence). This CDR3 has 14 residues. Trimming stripped 5 bases from V and 0 bases from J, with 7 bases between. CDR3 coding DNA: TGTGCCAGCAGTCCCCGCGCAACTAATGAAAAACTGTTTTTT. Translated: CASSPRATNEKLFF.

The chain employs TRBV7-9 and TRBJ1-2; D is possibly TRBD1 (6 bases). The V gene's germline CDR1 is SEHNR and CDR2 FQNEAQ (reference sequence). The CDR3 is 13 amino acids. Trimming removed 5 bases from V and 8 bases from J, with 15 bases in between. This CDR3 is CASSRPQGKGYTF. CDR3 coding DNA: TGTGCCAGCAGCCGCCCCCAGGGGAAGGGCTACACCTTC.

The gene calls are TRBV27 and TRBJ1-1, with D possibly being TRBD1 (5 bases). V lost 3 bases, J lost 4 bases, and 9 bases lay in between. The CDR3 runs 13 residues. From germline, CDR1 is MNHEY and CDR2 SMNVEV (reference sequence). The CDR3 reads CASSFGGGTEAFF. The DNA for the CDR3 is TGTGCCAGCAGTTTTGGGGGAGGCACTGAAGCTTTCTTT.

The chain joins TRBV28 to TRBJ2-7; tentatively, D is TRBD2 (6 bases). This CDR3 region has 16 residues. Germline-derived CDR1 and CDR2 are MDHEN and SYDVKM. V lost 5 bases to trimming and J lost 2 bases, with 19 bases between them. The CDR3, as DNA: TGTGCCAGCAGTACGTGGGAGGTTATCCCCCCCTACGAGCAGTACTTC. Its translation: CASSTWEVIPPYEQYF.

V gene TRBV28 combines with J gene TRBJ1-1; D ambiguous. The germline V gene has CDR1 MDHEN and CDR2 SYDVKM. The length of the CDR3 is 16 residues. Trimming pared 7 bases from V and 0 bases from J, leaving 18 bases between. This chain's CDR3 is CASNSDGISLNTEAFF. The CDR3 coding sequence is TGTGCCAGCAACTCCGACGGGATATCTTTGAACACTGAAGCTTTCTTT.

V and J are TRBV5-4 and TRBJ2-4; D may match TRBD1 or TRBD2 (5 bases each). Trimming shortened V by 3 bases and J by 7 bases, and 17 bases separated the two germline ends. The CDR3 covers 15 residues. The V gene's germline CDR1 is SGHNT and CDR2 YYREEE (reference sequence). DNA of the CDR3: TGTGCCAGCAGCTGGGACCGAATGAGGGGTAACATTCAGTACTTC. Translated: CASSWDRMRGNIQYF.

The rearrangement joins TRBV6-5 to TRBJ2-1; TRBD2 aligns across 9 bases. Germline assignment: CDR1 MNHEY and CDR2 SVGAGI. Trimming cost V 2 bases and J 4 bases; bases outside gene matches: 6. This CDR3 is 16 amino acids long. CDR3 loop: CASSYNSGRAYNEQFF. In nucleotides, the CDR3 is TGTGCCAGCAGTTACAATAGCGGGAGAGCGTACAATGAGCAGTTCTTC.

The CDR3 spells CASSPPDRGGYTF. DNA of the CDR3: TGTGCCAGCAGTCCACCCGATCGGGGTGGCTACACCTTC. J is TRBJ1-2 and V is TRBV28; D gene unclear. Trimming stripped 5 bases from V and 7 bases from J, with 14 bases between. CDR3 size: 13 residues. Germline assignment: CDR1 MDHEN and CDR2 SYDVKM.

The chain joins TRBV5-1 to TRBJ2-3; D might be TRBD1 (5 bases). Between the trimmed V and J ends, which lost 0 bases and 2 bases, there was a span of 10 bases. This CDR3 comprises 15 residues. In germline, CDR1 is SGHRS, CDR2 YFSETQ. CDR3 sequence (DNA): TGCGCCAGCAGCTTGGGGGGCCAGGCCACAGATACGCAGTATTTT. Amino acid sequence: CASSLGGQATDTQYF.

This clone was seen a handful of times. The rearrangement links TRBV27 to TRBJ2-7, with 7 bases matching TRBD2. Germline assignment: CDR1 MNHEY and CDR2 SMNVEV (reference sequence). This CDR3 contains 13 residues. The V segment lost 2 bases and the J segment 6 bases; nucleotides outside the gene matches: 4. CDR3 amino acids: CASSLAGVREQYF. For the CDR3, the DNA is TGTGCCAGCAGTTTAGCGGGAGTCCGCGAGCAGTACTTC.

This chain links TRBV5-5 with TRBJ1-2; 12 nucleotides agree with TRBD1. The CDR3 totals 18 residues. V shed 5 bases, J shed 8 bases, and the junction held 19 bases outside the gene matches. Germline V gene lookup returns CDR1 SGHKS and CDR2 YYEKEE (reference sequence). This CDR3 is CASRNRDRGLPDVCGYTF. As DNA, the CDR3 is TGTGCCAGCAGGAACCGGGACAGGGGGCTTCCGGATGTCTGCGGCTACACCTTC.

The V and J genes are TRBV7-6 and TRBJ1-1; 7 positions match TRBD1. The CDR3 length is 15 residues. The V gene's germline CDR1 is SGHVS and CDR2 FNYEAQ. V lost 4 bases to trimming and J lost 3 bases; unmatched junction nucleotides: 8. Written as DNA, the CDR3 is TGTGCCAGCAGCTCCCCGACAGGGAGGGACACTGAAGCTTTCTTT. It yields the protein CASSSPTGRDTEAFF.